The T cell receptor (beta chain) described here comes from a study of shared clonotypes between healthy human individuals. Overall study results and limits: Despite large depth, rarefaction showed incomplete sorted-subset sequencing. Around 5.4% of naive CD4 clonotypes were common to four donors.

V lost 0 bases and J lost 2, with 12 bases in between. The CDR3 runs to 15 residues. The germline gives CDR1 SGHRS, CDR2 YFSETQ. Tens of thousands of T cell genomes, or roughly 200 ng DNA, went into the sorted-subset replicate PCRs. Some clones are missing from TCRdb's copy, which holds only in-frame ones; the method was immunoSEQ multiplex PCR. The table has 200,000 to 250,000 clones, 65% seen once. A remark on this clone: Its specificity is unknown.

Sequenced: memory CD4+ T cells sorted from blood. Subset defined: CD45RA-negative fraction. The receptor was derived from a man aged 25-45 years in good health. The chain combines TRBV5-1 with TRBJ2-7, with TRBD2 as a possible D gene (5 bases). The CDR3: CASSLEADLTYEQYF. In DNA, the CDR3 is TGCGCCAGCAGCTTGGAAGCGGACCTAACCTACGAGCAGTACTTC.